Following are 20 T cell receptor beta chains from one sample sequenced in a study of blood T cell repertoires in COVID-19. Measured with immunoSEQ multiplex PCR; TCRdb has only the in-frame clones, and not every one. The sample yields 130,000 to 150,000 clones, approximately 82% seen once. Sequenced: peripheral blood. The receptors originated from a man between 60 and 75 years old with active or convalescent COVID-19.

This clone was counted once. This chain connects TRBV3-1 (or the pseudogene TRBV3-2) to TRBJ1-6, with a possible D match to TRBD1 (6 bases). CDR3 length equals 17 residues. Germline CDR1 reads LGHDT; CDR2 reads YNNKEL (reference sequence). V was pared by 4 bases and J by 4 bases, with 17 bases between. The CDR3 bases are TGTGCCAGCAGCCGATTCGGGACACGGACATATAATTCACCCCTCCACTTT. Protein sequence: CASSRFGTRTYNSPLHF.

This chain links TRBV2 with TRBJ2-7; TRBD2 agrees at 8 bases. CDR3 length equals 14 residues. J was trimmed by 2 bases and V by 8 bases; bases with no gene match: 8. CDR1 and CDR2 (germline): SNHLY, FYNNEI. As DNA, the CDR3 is TGTGCCAGCGGAAACGAGGGACTAGCCTACGAGCAGTACGTC. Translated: CASGNEGLAYEQYV.

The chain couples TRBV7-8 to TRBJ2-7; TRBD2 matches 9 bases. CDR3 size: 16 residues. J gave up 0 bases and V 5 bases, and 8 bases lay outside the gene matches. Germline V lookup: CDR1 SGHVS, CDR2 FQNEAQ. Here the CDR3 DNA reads TGTGCCAGCAGCCTTGCGGTAGCGGGGGACTCCTACGAGCAGTACTTC. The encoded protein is CASSLAVAGDSYEQYF.

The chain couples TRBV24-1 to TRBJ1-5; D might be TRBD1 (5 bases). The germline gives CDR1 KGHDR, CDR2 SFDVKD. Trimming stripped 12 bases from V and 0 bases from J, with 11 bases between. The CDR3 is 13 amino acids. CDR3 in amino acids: CAAGDNSNQPQHF. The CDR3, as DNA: TGTGCCGCGGGGGATAATAGCAATCAGCCCCAGCATTTT.

The chain's CDR3 is CASSLSQQTLYGYTF. The DNA for the CDR3 is TGTGCCAGCAGTTTATCACAACAGACCCTCTATGGCTACACCTTC. This chain connects TRBV27 to TRBJ1-2; no reliable D call. V lost 0 bases to trimming and J lost 4 bases, with 12 bases between them. The CDR3 contains 15 residues. Germline-derived CDR1 and CDR2 are MNHEY and SMNVEV (reference sequence).

Here the CDR3 DNA reads TGTGCCAGCAGTTCTGACACCTACCACTCTGGAAACACCATATATTTT. Translated, it gives CASSSDTYHSGNTIYF. The chain combines TRBV6-5 with TRBJ1-3, with D unclear. This CDR3 is built from 16 residues. The germline gives CDR1 MNHEY, CDR2 SVGAGI. V was clipped by 4 bases and J by 0 bases, with 13 bases between them.

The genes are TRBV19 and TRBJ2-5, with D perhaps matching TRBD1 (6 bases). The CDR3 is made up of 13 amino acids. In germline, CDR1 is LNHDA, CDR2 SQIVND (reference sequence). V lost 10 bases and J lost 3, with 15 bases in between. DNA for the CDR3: TGTGCCACCACCAACACAGGGAAAGAGACCCAGTACTTC. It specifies CATTNTGKETQYF.

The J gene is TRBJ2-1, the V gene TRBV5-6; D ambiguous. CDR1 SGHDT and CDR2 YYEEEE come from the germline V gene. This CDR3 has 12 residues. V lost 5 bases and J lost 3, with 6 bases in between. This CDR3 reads CASRTDYNEQFF. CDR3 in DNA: TGTGCCAGCAGGACTGACTACAATGAGCAGTTCTTC.

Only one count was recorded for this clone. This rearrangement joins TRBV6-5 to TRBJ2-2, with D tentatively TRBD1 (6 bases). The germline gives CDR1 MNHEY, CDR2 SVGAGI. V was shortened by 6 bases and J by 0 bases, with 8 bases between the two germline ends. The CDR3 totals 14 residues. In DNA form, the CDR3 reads TGTGCCAGCAGAAACAGGGCGAACACCGGGGAGCTGTTTTTT. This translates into CASRNRANTGELFF.

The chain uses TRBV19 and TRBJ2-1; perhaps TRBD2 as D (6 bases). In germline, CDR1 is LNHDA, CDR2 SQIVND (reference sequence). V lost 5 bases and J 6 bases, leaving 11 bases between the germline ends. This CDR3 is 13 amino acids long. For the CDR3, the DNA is TGTGCCAGTAGTGGACGGGGGTTCAATGAGCAGTTCTTC. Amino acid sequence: CASSGRGFNEQFF.

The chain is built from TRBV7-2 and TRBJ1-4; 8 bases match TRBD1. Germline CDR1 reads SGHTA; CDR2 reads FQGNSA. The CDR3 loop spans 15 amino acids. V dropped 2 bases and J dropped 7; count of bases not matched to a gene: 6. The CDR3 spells CASSLSQGGGEKLFF. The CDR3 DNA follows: TGTGCCAGCAGCTTATCACAGGGGGGCGGTGAAAAACTGTTTTTT. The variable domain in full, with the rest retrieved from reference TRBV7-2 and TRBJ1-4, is GAGVSQSPSNKVTEKGKDVELRCDPISGHTALYWYRQSLGQGLEFLIYFQGNSAPDKSGLPSDRFSAERTGGSVSTLTIQRTQQEDSAVYLCASSLSQGGGEKLFFGSGTQLSVL.

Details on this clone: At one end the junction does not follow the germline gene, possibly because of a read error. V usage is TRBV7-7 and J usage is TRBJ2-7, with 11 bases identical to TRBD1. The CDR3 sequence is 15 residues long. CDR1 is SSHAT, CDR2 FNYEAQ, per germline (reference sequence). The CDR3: CASSLGTGGLYEQYF. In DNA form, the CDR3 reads TGTGCTAGCAGCTTAGGGACAGGGGGTCTCTACGAGCAGTACTTC.

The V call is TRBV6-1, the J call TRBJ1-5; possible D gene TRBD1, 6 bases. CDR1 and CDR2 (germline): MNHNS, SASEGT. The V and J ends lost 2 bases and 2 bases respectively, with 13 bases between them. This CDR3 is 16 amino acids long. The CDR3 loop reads CASSERGARGNQPQHF. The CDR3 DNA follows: TGTGCCAGCAGTGAACGGGGGGCCCGGGGCAATCAGCCCCAGCATTTT.

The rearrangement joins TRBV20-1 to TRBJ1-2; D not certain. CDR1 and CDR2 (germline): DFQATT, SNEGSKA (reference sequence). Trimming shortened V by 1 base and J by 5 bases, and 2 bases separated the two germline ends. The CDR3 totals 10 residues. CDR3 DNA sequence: TGCAGTGCTAGAGCATATGGCTACACCTTC. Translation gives CSARAYGYTF.

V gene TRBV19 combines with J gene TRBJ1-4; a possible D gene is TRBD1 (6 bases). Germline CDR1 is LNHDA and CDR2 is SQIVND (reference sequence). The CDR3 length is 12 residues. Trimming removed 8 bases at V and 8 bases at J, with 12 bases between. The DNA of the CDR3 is TGTGCCAGTTCTAGAAGGGGGGAAAAACTGTTTTTT. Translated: CASSRRGEKLFF.

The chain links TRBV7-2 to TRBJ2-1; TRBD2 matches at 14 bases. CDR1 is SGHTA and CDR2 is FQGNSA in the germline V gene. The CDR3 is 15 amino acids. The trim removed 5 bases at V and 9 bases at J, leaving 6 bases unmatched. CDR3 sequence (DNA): TGTGCCAGCAGCAGCCCCGGACTAGCGGGAGGTGAGCAGTTCTTC. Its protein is CASSSPGLAGGEQFF.

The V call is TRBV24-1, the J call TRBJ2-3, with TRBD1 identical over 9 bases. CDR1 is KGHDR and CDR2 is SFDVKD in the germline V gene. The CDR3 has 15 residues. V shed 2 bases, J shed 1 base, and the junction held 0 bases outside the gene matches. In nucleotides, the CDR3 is TGTGCCACCAGTGATTGGACAGGGGGCACAGATACGCAGTATTTT. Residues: CATSDWTGGTDTQYF.

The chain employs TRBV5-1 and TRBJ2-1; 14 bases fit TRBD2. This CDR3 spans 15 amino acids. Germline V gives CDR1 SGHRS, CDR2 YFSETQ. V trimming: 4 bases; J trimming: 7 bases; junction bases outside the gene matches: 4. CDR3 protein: CASSGLAGGINEQFF. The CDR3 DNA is TGCGCCAGCAGCGGACTAGCGGGGGGTATTAATGAGCAGTTCTTC.

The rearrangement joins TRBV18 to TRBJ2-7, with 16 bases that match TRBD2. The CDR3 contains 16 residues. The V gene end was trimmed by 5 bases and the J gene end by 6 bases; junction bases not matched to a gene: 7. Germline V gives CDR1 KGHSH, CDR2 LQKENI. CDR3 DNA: TGTGCCAGCTCATCCGGGACTAGCGGGAGGGTCGGCGAGCAGTACGTC. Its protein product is CASSSGTSGRVGEQYV.

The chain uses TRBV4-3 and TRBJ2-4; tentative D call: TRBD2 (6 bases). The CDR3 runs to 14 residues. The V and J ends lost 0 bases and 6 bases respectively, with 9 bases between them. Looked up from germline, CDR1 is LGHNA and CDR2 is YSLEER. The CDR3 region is CASSQEEGSNIQYF. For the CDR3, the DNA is TGCGCCAGCAGCCAAGAGGAGGGCTCAAACATTCAGTACTTC.